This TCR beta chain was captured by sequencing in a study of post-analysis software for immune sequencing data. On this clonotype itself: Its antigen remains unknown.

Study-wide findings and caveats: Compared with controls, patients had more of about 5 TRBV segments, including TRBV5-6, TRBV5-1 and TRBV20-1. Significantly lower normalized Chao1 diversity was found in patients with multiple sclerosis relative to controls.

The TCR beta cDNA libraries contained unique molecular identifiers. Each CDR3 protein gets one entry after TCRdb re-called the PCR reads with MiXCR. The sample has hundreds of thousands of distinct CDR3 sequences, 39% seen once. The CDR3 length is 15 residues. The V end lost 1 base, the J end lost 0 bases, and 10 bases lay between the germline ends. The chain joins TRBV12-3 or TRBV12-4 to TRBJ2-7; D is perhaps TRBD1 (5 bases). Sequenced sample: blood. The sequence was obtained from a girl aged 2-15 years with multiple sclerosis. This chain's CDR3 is CASSLEGVSSYEQYF. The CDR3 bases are TGTGCCAGCAGTTTAGAAGGGGTGAGCTCCTACGAGCAGTACTTC.